This T cell receptor (beta chain) is drawn from a study of T cell clonotyping in hematopoietic cell transplantation. As for the study in general: Cytoreduction preceded collection of pretransplant recipient samples.

Here immunoSEQ multiplex PCR was the method, and the copy in TCRdb shows in-frame clones only, minus some. The sample includes approximately 80,000 clones, 90% to 96% of them seen just once. Study-wide points: Pathologically expanded recipient clonotypes increased progressively from day 30 to day 180 as diversity fell.

A word on this clone: Its specificity is not known.

The CDR3 loop spans 13 amino acids. Per the germline V gene, CDR1 is MNHNS and CDR2 is SASEGT. The V gene lost 4 bases and the J gene lost 2 bases, with 7 bases spanning the gap. The time point here: recipient sample about 28 days before transplant, after cytoreduction. The source was peripheral blood mononuclear cells, collected before stem cell transplant. This sequence was found in a woman aged 45-59 years with acute myeloid leukemia. Some clones in this sample may be carry-over from other donors' samples. The chain employs TRBV6-1 and TRBJ2-3, with D tentatively TRBD1 (6 bases). CDR3 nucleotide sequence: TGTGCCAGCAGTGGGGGACACACAGATACGCAGTATTTT. Its protein is CASSGGHTDTQYF.